This passage covers 31 T cell receptor beta chains from one sample sequenced in a study of blood T cell repertoires in COVID-19. Sequenced by immunoSEQ multiplex PCR; TCRdb stores in-frame clones only, minus some. The sample carries some 300,000 clones, more than 75% recorded once. The sequenced sample was peripheral blood. The receptors come from a man aged 65 to 85 with acute or convalescent COVID-19.

The rearrangement joins TRBV27 to TRBJ1-1; D is possibly TRBD1 (5 bases). V was shortened by 0 bases and J by 2 bases, with 7 bases between the two germline ends. The germline gives CDR1 MNHEY, CDR2 SMNVEV (reference sequence). The length of the CDR3 is 14 residues. DNA for the CDR3: TGTGCCAGCAGTTTATCCAGGGAAAACACTGAAGCTTTCTTT. Encoded protein: CASSLSRENTEAFF.

The rearrangement links TRBV4-2 to TRBJ1-2; D uncertain. CDR1 is LGHNA and CDR2 is YNFKEQ in the germline V gene. The V gene lost 0 bases and the J gene lost 7 bases, with 9 bases spanning the gap. The CDR3 is 13 amino acids. For the CDR3, the DNA is TGTGCCAGCAGCCAAGAAATGCATAGTGGCTACACCTTC. Protein product: CASSQEMHSGYTF.

The V and J genes are TRBV21-1 and TRBJ2-1; TRBD1, the D gene given by the table, was not confirmed from the DNA. TRBV21-1 is termed a pseudogene. The CDR3 is made up of 12 amino acids. The CDR3 region is CASSNTTAEQFF. CDR3 in DNA: TGTGCCAGCAGCAATACAACAGCAGAGCAGTTCTTC.

This chain connects TRBV30 to TRBJ1-2, with D perhaps matching TRBD1 (5 bases). The CDR3 is made up of 12 amino acids. The germline gives CDR1 GTSNPN, CDR2 SVGIG (reference sequence). The CDR3 DNA is TGTGCTCTACGTAGGGGCGAGTATGGCTACACCTTC. Translated, it gives CALRRGEYGYTF.

The chain employs TRBV5-1 and TRBJ2-1; 9 bases are shared with TRBD2. The CDR3 consists of 14 residues. The germline CDR1 and CDR2 sequences are SGHRS and YFSETQ. V was clipped by 7 bases and J by 8 bases; unmatched bases: 10. The DNA of the CDR3 is TGCGCCAGCCGGGCCGGGACTAGCACCTATGAGCAGTTCTTC. Translating it yields CASRAGTSTYEQFF.

This clone occurred many times. CDR3 in DNA: TGTGCCAGTAGTGGGACAGGTCAGGAAAAACTGTTTTTT. Amino acid sequence: CASSGTGQEKLFF. The rearrangement uses TRBV19 and TRBJ1-4; 8 positions match TRBD1. Germline V gene sequence: CDR1 LNHDA, CDR2 SQIVND (reference sequence). The V segment lost 5 bases and the J segment 8 bases; nucleotides outside the gene matches: 4. The CDR3 is 13 amino acids.

The chain has TRBV29-1 and TRBJ2-3; no clear D gene. Germline values: CDR1 SQVTM, CDR2 ANQGSEA. Trimming stripped 4 bases from V and 0 bases from J, with 5 bases between. The CDR3 is 12 amino acids. The CDR3 protein is CSVGVSTDTQYF. The CDR3, as DNA: TGCAGCGTTGGAGTTAGCACAGATACGCAGTATTTT.

The genes are TRBV28 and TRBJ1-1; D perhaps matches TRBD1 (6 bases). Germline CDR1 and CDR2: MDHEN and SYDVKM. The V and J ends lost 7 bases and 6 bases respectively, with 15 bases between them. The CDR3 runs to 13 residues. The CDR3 region has the DNA TGTGCCAGCAAGAGGGGGGGCGGGTCTGAAGCTTTCTTT. Translated: CASKRGGGSEAFF.

This clone was seen only once. This sequence joins TRBV10-3 and TRBJ2-3; 15 bases fit TRBD2. CDR1 and CDR2 from the germline V gene are ENHRY and SYGVKD. V was clipped by 4 bases and J by 5 bases; unmatched bases: 16. The CDR3 is 20 amino acids. CDR3 loop: CAISGTSGRVQSSLRDTQYF. The CDR3 coding sequence is TGTGCCATCAGTGGGACTAGCGGGAGGGTTCAGAGCTCGCTACGAGATACGCAGTATTTT.

V is TRBV15 and J is TRBJ1-4; D gene ambiguous. V lost 1 base to trimming and J lost 5 bases, with 14 bases between them. Looked up from germline, CDR1 is LNHNV and CDR2 is YYDKDF (reference sequence). The length of the CDR3 is 16 residues. CDR3 bases: TGTGCCACCAGCAGAGCCCGAAGGAGCCAGAATGAAAAACTGTTTTTT. Residues: CATSRARRSQNEKLFF.

The chain links TRBV6-2 or TRBV6-3 to TRBJ1-1, with D unclear. V lost 7 bases to trimming and J lost 7 bases, with 19 bases between them. CDR3 length: 14 amino acids. The germline V gene has CDR1 MNHEY and CDR2 SVGEGT. CDR3 region: CASTPRVTDYEAFF. CDR3 DNA: TGTGCCAGCACCCCAAGGGTGACGGACTATGAAGCTTTCTTT.

This clone was seen a single time. This chain connects TRBV5-1 to TRBJ2-3, with 9 bases lining up with TRBD1. J gave up 8 bases and V 3 bases, and 10 bases lay outside the gene matches. The germline V gene encodes CDR1 SGHRS and CDR2 YFSETQ. This CDR3 has 15 amino acids. CDR3 in amino acids: CASSSGTGPLGTQYF. The DNA for the CDR3 is TGCGCCAGCAGCTCCGGGACAGGGCCCTTAGGTACGCAGTATTTT.

The chain couples TRBV19 to TRBJ2-1, with 12 positions matching TRBD2. V shed 4 bases and J 1 base; nucleotides not matched to a gene: 5. The CDR3 contains 17 residues. CDR1 is LNHDA and CDR2 is SQIVND in the germline V gene (reference sequence). The CDR3 DNA reads TGTGCCAGTAGTAACCGGACTAGCGGGAAATCCTACAATGAGCAGTTCTTC. It codes for CASSNRTSGKSYNEQFF.

The chain recombines TRBV3-1 (or the pseudogene TRBV3-2) with TRBJ1-1; possible D gene TRBD1, 6 bases. The V end lost 6 bases, the J end lost 2 bases, and 7 bases lay between the germline ends. There are 12 residues in the CDR3. Germline-derived CDR1 and CDR2 are LGHDT and YNNKEL (reference sequence). Here the CDR3 reads CASRQGNTEAFF. The CDR3 DNA sequence: TGTGCCAGCAGACAGGGAAACACTGAAGCTTTCTTT.

This rearrangement joins TRBV19 to TRBJ1-2, with D unclear. The germline V gene has CDR1 LNHDA and CDR2 SQIVND (reference sequence). V was trimmed by 4 bases and J by 5 bases, leaving 20 bases between them. There are 16 residues in the CDR3. CDR3 in amino acids: CASSKVSAREIYGYTF. The CDR3 bases are TGTGCCAGTAGTAAGGTTTCAGCCCGGGAGATTTATGGCTACACCTTC.

The rearrangement links TRBV25-1 to TRBJ2-3, with 12 positions matching TRBD2. CDR1 MGHDK and CDR2 SYGVNS come from the germline V gene. With 1 base clipped from V and 2 bases from J, the junction kept 7 bases outside the gene matches. The CDR3 is 18 residues long. In DNA, the CDR3 is TGTGCCAGCAGTGAATCGAGGACTAGCGGGATTCTCACAGATACGCAGTATTTT. Protein product: CASSESRTSGILTDTQYF.

The chain joins TRBV19 to TRBJ2-2; 8 nucleotides line up with TRBD1. Germline V lookup: CDR1 LNHDA, CDR2 SQIVND (reference sequence). The CDR3 loop spans 14 amino acids. V was clipped by 4 bases and J by 15 bases; unmatched bases: 13. In nucleotides, the CDR3 is TGTGCCAGTAGTACCCCCCAGGGGGCTGGGAAGGTGTTTTTT. Amino acids: CASSTPQGAGKVFF.

The chain joins TRBV19 to TRBJ1-1; D gene uncertain. The CDR3 is 12 amino acids. V lost 3 bases to trimming and J lost 7 bases, with 9 bases between them. Looked up from germline, CDR1 is LNHDA and CDR2 is SQIVND (reference sequence). CDR3 amino acids: CASSMGVGEAFF. For the CDR3, the DNA is TGTGCCAGTAGTATGGGAGTAGGTGAAGCTTTCTTT.

The chain uses TRBV7-2 and TRBJ2-7, with TRBD1 as a possible D gene (5 bases). Germline CDR1 is SGHTA and CDR2 is FQGNSA. Trimming took 5 bases from V and 4 from J, leaving 21 bases between them. CDR3 length: 16 residues. The CDR3: CASSTLVGQVGYEQYF. CDR3 sequence (DNA): TGTGCCAGCAGCACCCTGGTGGGGCAGGTGGGATACGAGCAGTACTTC.

The chain is built from TRBV6-6 and TRBJ1-2; D possibly corresponds to TRBD1 (5 bases). CDR1 is MNHNY, CDR2 SVGAGI, per germline (reference sequence). Deletions cut 6 bases from V and 4 bases from J, with 18 bases between. This CDR3 contains 15 residues. The CDR3 nucleotides are TGTGCCAGCAGCAATTCCGGGACTCTAGGCTATGGCTACACCTTC. It specifies CASSNSGTLGYGYTF.

The V gene is TRBV29-1, the J gene TRBJ2-1; TRBD1 aligns across 7 bases. This CDR3 is 15 amino acids long. The germline CDR1 and CDR2 sequences are SQVTM and ANQGSEA. V was pared by 6 bases and J by 6 bases, with 14 bases of the junction left unmatched. The CDR3 protein is CSVRAGTAGINEQFF. As DNA, the CDR3 is TGCAGCGTGAGGGCAGGGACAGCAGGGATCAATGAGCAGTTCTTC.

The J gene is TRBJ2-2, the V gene TRBV19; D is unresolved. Germline assignment: CDR1 LNHDA and CDR2 SQIVND (reference sequence). The ends were cut back, 9 bases at V and 7 bases at J, with 9 bases in the middle. This CDR3 spans 11 amino acids. DNA of the CDR3: TGTGCCAGGTACGAGAACGGGGAGCTGTTTTTT. Residues: CARYENGELFF.

The chain has TRBV11-2 and TRBJ2-1; D may be TRBD2 (6 bases). Trimming left V 0 bases short and J 2 bases short, with 11 bases between. Germline V lookup: CDR1 SGHAT, CDR2 FQNNGV. The CDR3 has 16 residues. For the CDR3, the DNA is TGTGCCAGCAGCTTAGATTCTCGCGGGGCCTACAATGAGCAGTTCTTC. Translation: CASSLDSRGAYNEQFF.

This clone was counted a few times. V gene TRBV18 combines with J gene TRBJ1-1; no firm D call. Germline V gives CDR1 KGHSH, CDR2 LQKENI. This CDR3 has 14 amino acids. The V gene lost 0 bases and the J gene lost 3 bases, with 8 bases spanning the gap. CDR3 amino acids: CASSPPSTYTEAFF. CDR3 nucleotides: TGTGCCAGCTCACCACCCTCAACTTACACTGAAGCTTTCTTT.

The genes are TRBV2 and TRBJ2-2; a possible D gene is TRBD1 (5 bases). This CDR3 has 14 amino acids. The V and J ends lost 6 bases and 4 bases respectively, with 12 bases between them. The germline V gene encodes CDR1 SNHLY and CDR2 FYNNEI. The CDR3 nucleotides read TGTGCCAGCAGGCCTCAGGGTGGCACCGGGGAGCTGTTTTTT. This encodes CASRPQGGTGELFF.

The V and J genes are TRBV19 and TRBJ1-1; the D gene is possibly TRBD1 (5 bases). The CDR3 runs to 15 residues. The germline gives CDR1 LNHDA, CDR2 SQIVND (reference sequence). Trimming took 5 bases from V and 0 from J, leaving 13 bases between them. The CDR3 DNA is TGTGCCAGTAGTCCCGCAGGGTATCTGAACACTGAAGCTTTCTTT. Protein: CASSPAGYLNTEAFF.

This clone was recorded a few times. The chain links TRBV19 to TRBJ2-5; 12 bases are a match to TRBD2. CDR1 LNHDA and CDR2 SQIVND come from the germline V gene (reference sequence). The CDR3 covers 19 residues. V shed 3 bases, J shed 4 bases, and the junction held 15 bases outside the gene matches. The DNA for the CDR3 is TGTGCCAGTAGTATTCTTTTCGGACTAGCGGGGAGAAAGGGAGAGACCCAGTACTTC. It translates to CASSILFGLAGRKGETQYF. Together with reference TRBV19 and TRBJ2-5, the CDR3 gives the full variable domain: DGGITQSPKYLFRKEGQNVTLSCEQNLNHDAMYWYRQDPGQGLRLIYYSQIVNDFQKGDIAEGYSVSREKKESFPLTVTSAQKNPTAFYLCASSILFGLAGRKGETQYFGPGTRLLVL.

This clone was counted only a few times. The chain links TRBV5-4 to TRBJ2-5; 10 bases map to TRBD2. This CDR3 contains 15 residues. Trimming took 2 bases from V and 3 from J; bases not matched to a gene: 4. CDR1 and CDR2 from the germline V gene are SGHNT and YYREEE (reference sequence). The CDR3 DNA sequence: TGTGCCAGCAGCTTAGCGGGAGGGGCTAAAGAGACCCAGTACTTC. It codes for CASSLAGGAKETQYF.

The CDR3 reads CASRLGVPRGADTQYF. The CDR3 DNA is TGTGCCAGCAGACTGGGTGTCCCCAGGGGCGCAGATACGCAGTATTTT. V usage is TRBV2 and J usage is TRBJ2-3; the D gene is possibly TRBD1 (6 bases). V was cut by 6 bases and J by 4 bases, with 20 bases left in between. The germline CDR1 and CDR2 sequences are SNHLY and FYNNEI. The CDR3 consists of 16 residues.

V and J are TRBV7-2 and TRBJ2-3; 8 positions agree with TRBD2. CDR1 is SGHTA, CDR2 FQGNSA, per germline. The V gene end was trimmed by 8 bases and the J gene end by 5 bases; junction bases not matched to a gene: 15. This CDR3 comprises 16 residues. The CDR3 DNA reads TGTGCCAGCGCCCTCGGGGGGGCGGGAGTTGTAGATACGCAGTATTTT. Its translation: CASALGGAGVVDTQYF.

This sequence joins TRBV19 and TRBJ1-5; 11 nucleotides agree with TRBD1. Germline assignment: CDR1 LNHDA and CDR2 SQIVND (reference sequence). There are 16 residues in the CDR3. The V segment lost 3 bases and the J segment 7 bases; nucleotides outside the gene matches: 8. The CDR3 sequence: CASSISSGTGGQPQHF. The CDR3 DNA reads as TGTGCCAGTAGTATCTCCTCCGGGACAGGGGGGCAGCCCCAGCATTTT.